The 15 T cell receptor beta chains in this list originate from one sample, sequenced in a study of cytomegalovirus exposure and HLA in healthy donors (dated by TCRdb to about 2017). Library construction relied on the immunoSEQ multiplex PCR assay. A mixture of 60 forward primers for TCR Vbeta segments and 13 reverse primers for TCR Jbeta segments was used in the multiplex PCR. This is the immuneACCESS table as TCRdb keeps it, with only in-frame sequences that have V and J called. A part of the clones is gone; compared with another copy, unresolved V genes explain less than half, and the rest is unexplained. Recorded for this sample are 150,000 to 200,000 clones; approximately 75% of them occurred a single time. Jointly, the top ten make up about 1.4% of the sample. Sequencing input: PBMCs. The source is a girl aged 10-17 years in good health and CMV-seronegative.

V and J are TRBV6-1 and TRBJ2-2; a weak D match, TRBD2 (7 bases). This CDR3 is 14 amino acids long. Germline V gene sequence: CDR1 MNHNS, CDR2 SASEGT. The V end was cut by 6 bases, the J end by 5 bases, with 13 bases between. This CDR3 reads CASRQGGITGELFF. In DNA form, the CDR3 reads TGTGCCAGCAGACAGGGAGGGATAACCGGGGAGCTGTTTTTT.

The chain carries TRBV5-4 and TRBJ1-4; possible D gene TRBD1, 6 bases. The CDR3 loop spans 14 amino acids. Trimming cost V 4 bases and J 8 bases, with 15 bases left between them. The V gene's germline CDR1 is SGHNT and CDR2 YYREEE (reference sequence). The CDR3 loop is CASSPGQGGEKLFF. CDR3 nucleotide sequence: TGTGCCAGCAGCCCGGGACAAGGAGGCGAAAAACTGTTTTTT. The variable domain in full, completed from reference TRBV5-4 and TRBJ1-4, reads ETGVTQSPTHLIKTRGQQVTLRCSSQSGHNTVSWYQQALGQGPQFIFQYYREEENGRGNFPPRFSGLQFPNYSSELNVNALELDDSALYLCASSPGQGGEKLFFGSGTQLSVL.

The chain is built from TRBV5-6 and TRBJ2-5, with unresolved D. In germline, CDR1 is SGHDT, CDR2 YYEEEE. The CDR3 contains 15 residues. Trimming pared 0 bases from V and 0 bases from J, leaving 9 bases between. CDR3 sequence reads: CASSLDWAYQETQYF. CDR3 DNA sequence: TGTGCCAGCAGCTTGGACTGGGCCTACCAAGAGACCCAGTACTTC.

The chain joins TRBV18 to TRBJ2-1; TRBD2 is a possible D gene (6 bases). Trimming took off 4 bases at V and 5 bases at J, with 12 bases between the two ends. Germline-derived CDR1 and CDR2 are KGHSH and LQKENI. This CDR3 is 14 amino acids long. The DNA for the CDR3 is TGTGCCAGCTCACGGGTTAGCGGCAACAATGAGCAGTTCTTC. Residues: CASSRVSGNNEQFF.

A remark on this clone: The junction and the germline gene differ at one end; a read error may be behind it. The J gene is TRBJ1-6, the V gene TRBV14; unclear D gene. This CDR3 spans 14 amino acids. In germline, CDR1 is SGHDN, CDR2 FVKESK. CDR3 amino acids: CASSQSSYNSPLNF. Here the CDR3 DNA reads TGTGCCAGCAGCCAGAGCTCCTATAATTCACCCCTCAACTTT.

The chain couples TRBV9 to TRBJ2-2; weak D call: TRBD2 (6 bases). The V and J ends lost 4 bases and 1 base respectively, with 20 bases between them. The V gene's germline CDR1 is SGDLS and CDR2 YYNGEE. This CDR3 is 18 amino acids long. This chain's CDR3 is CASSPDSSGTGNTGELFF. The CDR3 nucleotides read TGTGCCAGCAGCCCTGACTCCTCCGGGACTGGGAACACCGGGGAGCTGTTTTTT.

The chain links TRBV19 to TRBJ2-5, with 7 bases lining up with TRBD2. V shed 4 bases, J shed 3 bases, and the junction held 5 bases outside the gene matches. The germline V gene encodes CDR1 LNHDA and CDR2 SQIVND (reference sequence). The CDR3 covers 14 residues. CDR3 sequence (DNA): TGTGCCAGTAGTAACTACCGGGGGGAAGAGACCCAGTACTTC. It codes for CASSNYRGEETQYF.

There are a few counts of this clone. This sequence joins TRBV5-6 and TRBJ1-2; TRBD1 agrees at 9 bases. CDR3 size: 15 residues. Trimming cost V 4 bases and J 2 bases; bases outside gene matches: 6. Germline CDR1 is SGHDT and CDR2 is YYEEEE. This CDR3 reads CASSKTGGSNYGYTF. CDR3 bases: TGTGCCAGCAGCAAGACAGGGGGTTCCAACTATGGCTACACCTTC.

This sequence joins TRBV5-4 and TRBJ2-5, with TRBD2 matching over 9 bases. The CDR3 has 18 amino acids. Germline V lookup: CDR1 SGHNT, CDR2 YYREEE (reference sequence). Unmatched junction bases numbered 16, after V lost 0 bases and J lost 7 bases. The CDR3 protein is CASSLGFRASGTQGTQYF. The DNA of the CDR3 is TGTGCCAGCAGCTTGGGGTTTCGGGCTAGCGGGACCCAGGGGACCCAGTACTTC.

This clone was seen a few times. The chain joins TRBV11-2 to TRBJ1-1; 7 nucleotides match TRBD1. Per germline, CDR1 SGHAT and CDR2 FQNNGV. The trim removed 5 bases at V and 7 bases at J, leaving 10 bases unmatched. The CDR3 loop spans 14 amino acids. CDR3 nucleotides: TGTGCCAGCAGCGGTTACAGGGGAGAGGATGAAGCTTTCTTT. This sequence encodes CASSGYRGEDEAFF.

The gene calls are TRBV15 and TRBJ1-2, with 9 bases aligning to TRBD1. This CDR3 comprises 18 residues. CDR1 is LNHNV and CDR2 is YYDKDF in the germline V gene (reference sequence). The V segment lost 0 bases and the J segment 4 bases; nucleotides outside the gene matches: 12. Here the CDR3 reads CATSRERTGANLGYGYTF. CDR3 coding DNA: TGTGCCACCAGCAGAGAACGGACAGGGGCAAATTTGGGCTATGGCTACACCTTC.

In its sample, this clone was seen a few times. This sequence joins TRBV27 and TRBJ2-2, with D unresolved. Germline assignment: CDR1 MNHEY and CDR2 SMNVEV (reference sequence). The length of the CDR3 is 13 residues. V dropped 6 bases and J dropped 8 bases, with 13 bases sitting between them. The CDR3 DNA sequence: TGTGCCAGCAGACCTCTCCCGGTGGGGGAGCTGTTTTTT. Protein: CASRPLPVGELFF.

This clone was detected once. This chain connects TRBV7-2 to TRBJ2-1; tentative D call: TRBD2 (6 bases). The CDR3 is 16 residues long. The V gene lost 0 bases and the J gene lost 0 bases, with 9 bases spanning the gap. From germline, CDR1 is SGHTA and CDR2 FQGNSA. The CDR3 sequence: CASSLASGNSYNEQFF. The DNA for the CDR3 is TGTGCCAGCAGCTTAGCTAGCGGAAACTCCTACAATGAGCAGTTCTTC.

This sequence joins TRBV7-9 and TRBJ2-7, with 10 nucleotides matching TRBD1. The CDR3 contains 15 residues. Trimming removed 4 bases from V and 1 base from J; junction bases left unmatched: 4. Germline V gene sequence: CDR1 SEHNR, CDR2 FQNEAQ (reference sequence). Written as DNA, the CDR3 is TGTGCCAGCAGCTCCGGGACAGGGGAATCCTACGAGCAGTACTTC. It codes for CASSSGTGESYEQYF. Full variable domain (rest looked up from reference TRBV7-9 and TRBJ2-7): DTGVSQNPRHKITKRGQNVTFRCDPISEHNRLYWYRQTLGQGPEFLTYFQNEAQLEKSRLLSDRFSAERPKGSFSTLEIQRTEQGDSAMYLCASSSGTGESYEQYFGPGTRLTVT.

CDR3 residues: CASSVGAGITYEQYF. CDR3 DNA sequence: TGTGCCAGCAGCGTAGGCGCGGGGATCACCTACGAGCAGTACTTC. The genes are TRBV9 and TRBJ2-7, with D maybe TRBD2 (6 bases). The V gene lost 0 bases and the J gene lost 2 bases, with 12 bases spanning the gap. This CDR3 is 15 amino acids long. CDR1 and CDR2 from the germline V gene are SGDLS and YYNGEE. Based on the CDR3 plus reference TRBV9 and TRBJ2-7, the full variable domain is DSGVTQTPKHLITATGQRVTLRCSPRSGDLSVYWYQQSLDQGLQFLIQYYNGEERAKGNILERFSAQQFPDLHSELNLSSLELGDSALYFCASSVGAGITYEQYFGPGTRLTVT.